The text below deals with one T cell receptor (beta chain). The entry originates in a study of prognosis after radiotherapy for stage I lung cancer. The CDR3 totals 16 residues. After removal of 4 bases from V and 3 bases from J, the junction contained 2 bases not matched to a gene. Looked up from germline, CDR1 is SGHKS and CDR2 is YYEKEE (reference sequence). Starting from genomic DNA, TCR beta CDR3 was amplified through two-round multiplex PCR. Individual primers that were specific to each TRBV and TRBJ gene served in first-round PCR. TCRdb re-called the multiplex PCR reads with MiXCR, one entry per CDR3 protein. This repertoire shows about 30,000 distinct CDR3 sequences, 40% to 60% found once; its top ten account for more than 15%.

The sequencing used PBMCs, collected before or after stereotactic body radiation therapy (not recorded which). The gene calls are TRBV5-5 and TRBJ2-2, with TRBD2 matching 14 bases. The TCR originated in a donor aged 50 or older with non-small cell lung cancer. The CDR3, as DNA: TGTGCCAGCAGCGGGACTAGCGGGAGACACACCGGGGAGCTGTTTTTT. As protein: CASSGTSGRHTGELFF.